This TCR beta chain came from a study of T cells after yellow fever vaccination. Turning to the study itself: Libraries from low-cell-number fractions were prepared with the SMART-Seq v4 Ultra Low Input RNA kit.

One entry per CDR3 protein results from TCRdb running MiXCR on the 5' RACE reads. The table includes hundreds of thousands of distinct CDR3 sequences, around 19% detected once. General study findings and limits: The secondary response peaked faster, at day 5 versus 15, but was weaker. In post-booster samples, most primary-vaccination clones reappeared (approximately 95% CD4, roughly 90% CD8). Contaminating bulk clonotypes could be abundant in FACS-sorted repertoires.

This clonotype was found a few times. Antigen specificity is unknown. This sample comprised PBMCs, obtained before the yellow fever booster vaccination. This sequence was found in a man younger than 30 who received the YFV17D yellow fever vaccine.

The CDR3 spells CASSLVPGSGNEQFF. Here the CDR3 DNA reads TGCGCCAGCAGCTTGGTTCCAGGCAGCGGCAATGAGCAGTTCTTC. The V and J genes are TRBV5-1 and TRBJ2-1; weak D call: TRBD2 (5 bases). The CDR3 is made up of 15 amino acids. V lost 0 bases, J lost 6 bases, and 13 bases lay in between. Germline CDR1 is SGHRS and CDR2 is YFSETQ.